Detailed here is one T cell receptor beta chain. Its specificity is unknown. This may come from a read error, since a much larger clone is one base off. The source of the sample is a study of regulatory T cells in long-lasting Graves disease. Study-wide findings and caveats: Limited sample numbers may have lowered accuracy.

Time point defined: newly diagnosed GD, antithyroid drugs for less than 3 months. PBMC-extracted RNA yielded the TCR library. Graves' disease diagnoses followed American Thyroid Association guidelines. Collection of peripheral blood (about 10 milliliters) was done using EDTA tubes. For TCR beta, libraries came from iRepertoire HTBI primers and Arm-PCR of CDR3 regions. TCRdb itself ran the multiplex PCR reads through MiXCR, one entry per CDR3 protein. This table has under 450,000 distinct CDR3 sequences, under 20% appearing once. CDR1 and CDR2 from the germline V gene are LGHDT and YNNKEL (reference sequence). The CDR3 totals 15 residues. V trimming: 4 bases; J trimming: 6 bases; junction bases outside the gene matches: 10. Another study also made use of these data, one on T cells in Graves' hyperthyroidism and ophthalmopathy. From that report: The model predicted ophthalmopathy a median roughly six months before onset.

This specimen was peripheral blood mononuclear cells (PBMCs), taken at new diagnosis, from a patient treated with antithyroid drugs. The clonotype comes from a woman aged 18-29 years with Graves disease. The chain has TRBV3-1 and TRBJ2-7, with 9 bases matching TRBD1. This chain's CDR3 is CASSREPGQGGEQYF. The CDR3 DNA reads as TGTGCCAGCAGCCGAGAACCGGGACAGGGTGGCGAGCAGTACTTC.